This entry concerns a single TCR beta chain. What it binds is not known. The data were obtained in a study of shared clonotypes between healthy human individuals. Regarding the study as a whole: The genetic and exposure-history diversity represented was limited by few donors.

Germline V gene sequence: CDR1 MNHEY, CDR2 SVGAGI. V was pared by 6 bases and J by 7 bases, with 8 bases of the junction left unmatched. This CDR3 spans 15 amino acids. Sequenced by immunoSEQ multiplex PCR; TCRdb stores in-frame clones only, minus some. The sample has approximately 2,200,000 clones, roughly 91% seen once. As defined, naive CD8 cells were CD45RO-negative and positively selected for CCR7, with terminally differentiated effector memory CD45RA+ cells excluded. The clonotype was recovered from a man between 18 and 35 years old in good health. Some clones in this sample may be carry-over from other donors' samples. V usage is TRBV6-5 and J usage is TRBJ2-1; 11 bases line up with TRBD2. The sample comprised naive CD8+ T cells from PBMCs. DNA for the CDR3: TGTGCCAGCAGACCTACTAGCGGGAGTCCGAATGAGCAGTTCTTC. Its protein is CASRPTSGSPNEQFF.